The next 18 T cell receptor beta chains were all read from a single sample in a study of OX40 agonist ivuxolimab in advanced cancers. The repertoire was sequenced with immunoSEQ multiplex PCR; TCRdb's copy has only in-frame clones and lacks some. The table shows over 65,000 clones, with over 80% occurring only once. Sequencing used CD4+ or CD8+ T cells sorted from blood, obtained in a trial of the OX40 agonist ivuxolimab. All receptors derive from an adult with an advanced solid tumor such as melanoma, head and neck, liver or kidney cancer.

This clone was counted only a few times. The rearrangement joins TRBV7-2 to TRBJ1-1, with 7 nucleotides matching TRBD1. Germline CDR1 and CDR2: SGHTA and FQGNSA. This CDR3 region has 14 residues. With V trimmed by 4 bases and J by 3 bases, 5 bases remained unmatched. This CDR3 reads CASSSRRGDTEAFF. CDR3 in DNA: TGTGCCAGCAGCTCACGCAGGGGGGACACTGAAGCTTTCTTT.

This chain's CDR3 is CASSLAVRATYGYTF. The DNA of the CDR3 is TGTGCCAGCAGCTTAGCGGTGCGGGCCACCTATGGCTACACCTTC. The chain couples TRBV7-2 to TRBJ1-2; no clear D. Looked up from germline, CDR1 is SGHTA and CDR2 is FQGNSA. V lost 0 bases, J lost 4 bases, and 12 bases lay in between. The CDR3 loop spans 15 amino acids.

The chain recombines TRBV10-3 with TRBJ1-5, with TRBD1 as a possible D gene (5 bases). This CDR3 spans 14 amino acids. CDR1 is ENHRY and CDR2 is SYGVKD in the germline V gene. With 3 bases removed from V and 8 bases from J, the gap between germline ends came to 14 bases. In nucleotides, the CDR3 is TGTGCCATCAGTGAATTTAGGGGTTTCGAGCCCCAGCATTTT. Protein sequence: CAISEFRGFEPQHF.

Here the CDR3 DNA reads TGTGCCTGGAGTGTTGTTGGACAGGGGTCGCGGGACTCACCCCTCCACTTT. Its protein is CAWSVVGQGSRDSPLHF. The chain carries TRBV30 and TRBJ1-6, with 9 bases that match TRBD1. The CDR3 is made up of 17 amino acids. Germline V gene sequence: CDR1 GTSNPN, CDR2 SVGIG (reference sequence). Unmatched junction bases numbered 13, after V lost 0 bases and J lost 10 bases.

The gene calls are TRBV7-9 and TRBJ2-5; D not resolved. CDR1 is SEHNR, CDR2 FQNEAQ, per germline (reference sequence). Trimming took 5 bases from V and 3 from J, leaving 7 bases between them. The CDR3 contains 12 residues. CDR3 sequence (DNA): TGTGCCAGCAGCCGGACGGAAGAGACCCAGTACTTC. It encodes CASSRTEETQYF.

A remark on this clone: At the DNA level, this CDR3 is encoded by other sequences in the same sample as well. V and J are TRBV6-1 and TRBJ1-5, with D uncertain. Germline assignment: CDR1 MNHNS and CDR2 SASEGT. Trimming shortened V by 3 bases and J by 8 bases, and 11 bases separated the two germline ends. This CDR3 has 13 amino acids. CDR3 bases: TGTGCCAGCAGTGAGGAACGGCGGGAGCCCCAGCATTTT. This sequence encodes CASSEERREPQHF.

This clone has more than one count but fewer than ten. The chain joins TRBV30 to TRBJ1-1; D uncertain. CDR3 length: 11 amino acids. CDR1 and CDR2 (germline): GTSNPN, SVGIG (reference sequence). V was trimmed by 2 bases and J by 2 bases, leaving 3 bases between them. CDR3 DNA: TGTGCCTGGAGTAAAAACACTGAAGCTTTCTTT. This translates into CAWSKNTEAFF.

The chain combines TRBV7-3 with TRBJ2-3, with 9 bases lining up with TRBD2. Germline V lookup: CDR1 SGHTA, CDR2 FQGTGA. The CDR3 is made up of 16 amino acids. V gave up 5 bases and J gave up 6 bases; unmatched junction bases: 12. CDR3: CASSPRGRGGRDTQYF. The CDR3 nucleotides read TGTGCCAGCAGCCCCCGGGGGCGGGGGGGCCGGGATACGCAGTATTTT.

The J gene is TRBJ2-5, the V gene TRBV7-2, with a possible D match to TRBD1 (7 bases). V gave up 1 base and J gave up 7 bases, with 16 bases separating them. From germline, CDR1 is SGHTA and CDR2 FQGNSA. This CDR3 spans 15 amino acids. For the CDR3, the DNA is TGTGCCAGCAGCTTAGAGGGCAGGGGGACTGGGACCCAGTACTTC. This sequence encodes CASSLEGRGTGTQYF.

This chain uses TRBV18 with TRBJ2-5; D remains unclear. Germline CDR1 is KGHSH and CDR2 is LQKENI. The CDR3 is made up of 11 amino acids. The germline V and J ends were trimmed by 2 bases and 5 bases, with 3 bases remaining between them. The CDR3 is CASSPRETQYF. CDR3 coding DNA: TGTGCCAGCTCACCAAGGGAGACCCAGTACTTC.

This chain links TRBV7-2 with TRBJ1-3; D is unresolved. The CDR3 covers 12 residues. Germline V gene data show CDR1 as SGHTA and CDR2 as FQGNSA. Trimming removed 5 bases at V and 0 bases at J, with 2 bases between. CDR3 amino acids: CASSTSGNTIYF. DNA for the CDR3: TGTGCCAGCAGCACCTCTGGAAACACCATATATTTT.

The chain uses TRBV6-1 and TRBJ2-1; 9 nucleotides align to TRBD1. Germline CDR1 and CDR2: MNHNS and SASEGT. The CDR3 covers 12 residues. CDR3: CVSRPRDREWFF. The CDR3 DNA is TGTGTATCACGCCCCCGGGACAGGGAATGGTTCTTC.

With regard to this clone: A junction end diverges from the germline sequence, so it may reflect a read error. This rearrangement joins TRBV7-2 to TRBJ2-2; tentative D call: TRBD2 (5 bases). There are 18 residues in the CDR3. Germline CDR1 and CDR2: SGHTA and FQGNSA. The CDR3: CASSLGRLLVPNTGELFF. The CDR3 region has the DNA TGTGCCAGCAGTTTAGGGAGACTTTTGGTTCCTAACACCGGGGAGCTGTTTTTT. The full variable domain, rest sourced from reference TRBV7-2 and TRBJ2-2, is GAGVSQSPSNKVTEKGKDVELRCDPISGHTALYWYRQSLGQGLEFLIYFQGNSAPDKSGLPSDRFSAERTGGSVSTLTIQRTQQEDSAVYLCASSLGRLLVPNTGELFFGEGSRLTVL.

The chain carries TRBV28 and TRBJ2-1, with 10 bases lining up with TRBD1. CDR3 size: 16 residues. Losses at the gene ends were 5 bases for V and 8 bases for J; bases not matched to a gene: 12. The V gene's germline CDR1 is MDHEN and CDR2 SYDVKM. The CDR3 DNA reads as TGTGCCAGCAGTCCACTCGGGACAGGGGAAGTATATGAGCAGTTCTTC. Translated: CASSPLGTGEVYEQFF.

In its sample, this clone was seen once. V is TRBV28 and J is TRBJ2-7; D gene unclear. Germline assignment: CDR1 MDHEN and CDR2 SYDVKM. Trimming removed 7 bases from V and 3 bases from J, with 10 bases in between. The CDR3 loop spans 12 amino acids. CDR3 sequence reads: CASTLEGYEQYF. Here the CDR3 DNA reads TGTGCCAGCACCTTGGAAGGCTACGAGCAGTACTTC. Full variable domain (outside the CDR3, taken from reference TRBV28 and TRBJ2-7): DVKVTQSSRYLVKRTGEKVFLECVQDMDHENMFWYRQDPGLGLRLIYFSYDVKMKEKGDIPEGYSVSREKKERFSLILESASTNQTSMYLCASTLEGYEQYFGPGTRLTVT.

This clone came up once. The rearrangement links TRBV6-5 to TRBJ2-5; 9 positions match TRBD1. In germline, CDR1 is MNHEY, CDR2 SVGAGI. There are 15 residues in the CDR3. With 8 bases clipped from V and 5 bases from J, the junction kept 12 bases outside the gene matches. In DNA, the CDR3 is TGTGCCAGCGGACAGGGGAAATTTTTTACGGAGACCCAGTACTTC. The encoded protein is CASGQGKFFTETQYF.

In its sample, this clone was seen a few times. The chain links TRBV9 to TRBJ1-1, with D maybe TRBD1 (5 bases). The CDR3 runs to 13 residues. V was pared by 0 bases and J by 8 bases, with 11 bases between. Germline CDR1 SGDLS, CDR2 YYNGEE. The CDR3 loop is CASSVAPTEEAFF. The CDR3 DNA sequence: TGTGCCAGCAGCGTAGCTCCGACAGAGGAAGCTTTCTTT.

V gene TRBV4-2 combines with J gene TRBJ2-1, with D possibly called TRBD1 or TRBD2 (5 bases each). Germline loops: CDR1 LGHNA, CDR2 YNFKEQ. The CDR3 is 15 residues long. V lost 0 bases to trimming and J lost 4 bases, with 10 bases between them. The CDR3 nucleotides are TGTGCCAGCAGCCAAGATCAGGGAGTTTACAATGAGCAGTTCTTC. Protein: CASSQDQGVYNEQFF.